A single sample gave rise to the 3 T cell receptor beta chains below, sequenced in a study of regulatory T cells in long-lasting Graves disease. As for time point: newly diagnosed GD, antithyroid drugs for less than 3 months. Preparation of the TCR library used RNA extracted from PBMCs. For TCR beta, libraries came from iRepertoire HTBI primers and Arm-PCR of CDR3 regions. TCRdb processed the multiplex PCR reads anew with MiXCR; each CDR3 protein has one entry. Among some 350,000 distinct CDR3 sequences, around 15% were seen once, and the ten largest hold 20% to 25%. The same specimen was also included in a second study, on T cells in Graves' hyperthyroidism and ophthalmopathy.

Sequenced here: peripheral blood mononuclear cells (PBMCs), sampled at new diagnosis, from a patient treated with antithyroid drugs. Receptor source: a woman younger than 35 with Graves disease.

This rearrangement joins TRBV24-1 to TRBJ2-1; TRBD2 is a possible D gene (5 bases). The CDR3 length is 16 residues. Germline CDR1 is KGHDR and CDR2 is SFDVKD. V was pared by 5 bases and J by 0 bases, with 13 bases between. In DNA form, the CDR3 reads TGTGCCACCAGTGTCACTTCGGGGAGCTCCTACAATGAGCAGTTCTTC. It is translated as CATSVTSGSSYNEQFF.

The chain carries TRBV29-1 and TRBJ1-2; D is perhaps TRBD1 (6 bases). This CDR3 is built from 12 residues. Germline values: CDR1 SQVTM, CDR2 ANQGSEA. The germline V and J ends were trimmed by 2 bases and 3 bases, with 7 bases remaining between them. This CDR3 is CSVERQDYGYTF. CDR3 coding DNA: TGCAGCGTTGAAAGACAGGACTATGGCTACACCTTC. Full variable domain (missing parts from reference TRBV29-1 and TRBJ1-2): SAVISQKPSRDICQRGTSLTIQCQVDSQVTMMFWYRQQPGQSLTLIATANQGSEATYESGFVIDKFPISRPNLTFSTLTVSNMSPEDSSIYLCSVERQDYGYTFGSGTRLTVV.

This clonotype has only a few counts. No conserved phenylalanine or tryptophan ends this CDR3, so it is likely a read error. This chain joins TRBV28 and TRBJ2-7; 9 nucleotides match TRBD1. CDR3 length equals 14 residues. V shed 4 bases, J shed 5 bases, and the junction held 6 bases outside the gene matches. Germline CDR1 MDHEN, CDR2 SYDVKM. The CDR3 loop is CASSSGTGIDEQYL. The CDR3 coding sequence is TGTGCCAGCAGTTCCGGGACAGGGATCGACGAGCAGTACCTC.